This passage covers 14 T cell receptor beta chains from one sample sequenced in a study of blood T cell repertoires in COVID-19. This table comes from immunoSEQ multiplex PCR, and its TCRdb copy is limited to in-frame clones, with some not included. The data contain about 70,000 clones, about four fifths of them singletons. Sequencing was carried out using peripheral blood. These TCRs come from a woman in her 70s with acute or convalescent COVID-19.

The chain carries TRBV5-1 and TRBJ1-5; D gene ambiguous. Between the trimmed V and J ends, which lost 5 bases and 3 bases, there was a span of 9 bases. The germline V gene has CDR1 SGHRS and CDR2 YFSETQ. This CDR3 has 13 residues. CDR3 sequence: CASSSEPNQPQHF. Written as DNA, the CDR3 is TGCGCCAGCAGTTCTGAGCCCAATCAGCCCCAGCATTTT.

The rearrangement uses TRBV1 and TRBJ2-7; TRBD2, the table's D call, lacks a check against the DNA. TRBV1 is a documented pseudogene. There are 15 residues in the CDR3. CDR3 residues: CTSSQDPLAGVEQYF. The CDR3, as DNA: TGCACCAGCAGCCAAGATCCCCTAGCGGGAGTTGAGCAGTACTTC.

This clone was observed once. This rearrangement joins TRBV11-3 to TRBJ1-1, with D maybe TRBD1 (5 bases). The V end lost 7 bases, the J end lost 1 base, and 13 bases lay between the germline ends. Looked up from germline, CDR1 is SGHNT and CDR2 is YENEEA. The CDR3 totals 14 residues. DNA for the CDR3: TGTGCCAGCAATCCTACAGGAAGGAACACTGAAGCTTTCTTT. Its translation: CASNPTGRNTEAFF. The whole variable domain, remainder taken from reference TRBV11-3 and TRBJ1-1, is EAGVVQSPRYKIIEKKQPVAFWCNPISGHNTLYWYLQNLGQGPELLIRYENEEAVDDSQLPKDRFSAERLKGVDSTLKIQPAELGDSAVYLCASNPTGRNTEAFFGQGTRLTVV.

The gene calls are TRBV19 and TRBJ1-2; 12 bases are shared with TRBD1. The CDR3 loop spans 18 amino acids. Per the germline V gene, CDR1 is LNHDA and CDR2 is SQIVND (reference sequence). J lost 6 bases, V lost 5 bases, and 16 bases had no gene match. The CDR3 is CASSVPRGTGGAKNGYTF. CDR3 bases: TGTGCCAGTAGTGTACCGAGGGGGACAGGGGGCGCGAAGAATGGCTACACCTTC.

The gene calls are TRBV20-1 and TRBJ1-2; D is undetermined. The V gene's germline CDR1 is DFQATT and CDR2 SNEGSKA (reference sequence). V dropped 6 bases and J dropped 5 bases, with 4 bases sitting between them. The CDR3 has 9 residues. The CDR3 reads CSALYGYTF. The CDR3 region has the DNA TGCAGTGCGTTATATGGCTACACCTTC.

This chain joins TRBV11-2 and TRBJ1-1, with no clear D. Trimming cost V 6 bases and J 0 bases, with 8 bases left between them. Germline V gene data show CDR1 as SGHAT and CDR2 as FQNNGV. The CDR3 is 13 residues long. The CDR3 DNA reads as TGTGCCAGCAGTTCACAGATGAACACTGAAGCTTTCTTT. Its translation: CASSSQMNTEAFF. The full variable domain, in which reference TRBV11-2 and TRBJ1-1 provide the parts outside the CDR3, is EAGVAQSPRYKIIEKRQSVAFWCNPISGHATLYWYQQILGQGPKLLIQFQNNGVVDDSQLPKDRFSAERLKGVDSTLKIQPAKLEDSAVYLCASSSQMNTEAFFGQGTRLTVV.

As DNA, the CDR3 is TGTGCCAGCAGCTTGAGGAGAGATTCACCCCTCCACTTT. Protein: CASSLRRDSPLHF. This chain joins TRBV5-4 and TRBJ1-6, with D hard to call. The CDR3 loop spans 13 amino acids. Trimming pared 1 base from V and 8 bases from J, leaving 7 bases between. Germline V lookup: CDR1 SGHNT, CDR2 YYREEE (reference sequence).

The CDR3 DNA is TGCGCCAGCAGCTTGGGGACAGGGGTCAGCTCCTACGAGCAGTACTTC. Protein: CASSLGTGVSSYEQYF. The chain employs TRBV5-1 and TRBJ2-7, with TRBD1 identical over 9 bases. This CDR3 is built from 16 residues. V dropped 0 bases and J dropped 0; count of bases not matched to a gene: 4. Germline V gene lookup returns CDR1 SGHRS and CDR2 YFSETQ.

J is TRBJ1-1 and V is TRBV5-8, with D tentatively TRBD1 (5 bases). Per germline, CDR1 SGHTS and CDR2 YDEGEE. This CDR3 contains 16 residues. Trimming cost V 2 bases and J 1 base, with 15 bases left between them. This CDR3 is CASSLRGGSPNTEAFF. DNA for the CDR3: TGTGCCAGCAGCTTAAGGGGAGGGTCCCCGAACACTGAAGCTTTCTTT.

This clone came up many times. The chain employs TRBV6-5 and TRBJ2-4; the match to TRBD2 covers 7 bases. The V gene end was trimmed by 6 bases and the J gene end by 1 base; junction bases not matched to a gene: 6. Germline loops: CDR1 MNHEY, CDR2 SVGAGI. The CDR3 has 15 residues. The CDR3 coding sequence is TGTGCCAGCAGGCGGACTAGTGAGGCCAAAAACATTCAGTACTTC. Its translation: CASRRTSEAKNIQYF.

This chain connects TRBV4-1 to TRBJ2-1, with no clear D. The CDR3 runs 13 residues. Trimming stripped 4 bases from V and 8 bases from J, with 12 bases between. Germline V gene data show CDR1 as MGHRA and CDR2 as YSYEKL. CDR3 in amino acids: CASSLGLSYEQFF. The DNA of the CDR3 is TGCGCCAGCAGCCTGGGCCTATCCTATGAGCAGTTCTTC.

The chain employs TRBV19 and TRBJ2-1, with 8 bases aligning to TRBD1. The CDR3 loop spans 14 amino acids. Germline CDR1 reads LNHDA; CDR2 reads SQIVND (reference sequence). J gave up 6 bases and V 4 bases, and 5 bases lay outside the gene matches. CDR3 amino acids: CASSRNRGSNEQFF. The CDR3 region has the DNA TGTGCCAGTAGTAGAAACAGGGGGAGCAATGAGCAGTTCTTC.

CDR3 region: CASRLTSGTEQFF. The CDR3 DNA sequence: TGCGCCAGCAGGTTGACTAGCGGGACTGAGCAGTTCTTC. This chain connects TRBV5-1 to TRBJ2-1, with 11 bases lining up with TRBD2. The junction had 4 bases not matched to a gene; V was cut back by 5 bases and J by 9 bases. The V gene's germline CDR1 is SGHRS and CDR2 YFSETQ. CDR3 length: 13 amino acids.

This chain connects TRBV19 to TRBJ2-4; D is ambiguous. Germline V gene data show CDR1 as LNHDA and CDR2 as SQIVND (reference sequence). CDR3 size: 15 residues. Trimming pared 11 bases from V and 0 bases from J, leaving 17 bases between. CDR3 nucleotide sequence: TGTGCCTCCGACGGGTCATCTCTAGCCAAAAACATTCAGTACTTC. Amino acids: CASDGSSLAKNIQYF. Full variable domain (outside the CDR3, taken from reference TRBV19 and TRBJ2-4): DGGITQSPKYLFRKEGQNVTLSCEQNLNHDAMYWYRQDPGQGLRLIYYSQIVNDFQKGDIAEGYSVSREKKESFPLTVTSAQKNPTAFYLCASDGSSLAKNIQYFGAGTRLSVL.